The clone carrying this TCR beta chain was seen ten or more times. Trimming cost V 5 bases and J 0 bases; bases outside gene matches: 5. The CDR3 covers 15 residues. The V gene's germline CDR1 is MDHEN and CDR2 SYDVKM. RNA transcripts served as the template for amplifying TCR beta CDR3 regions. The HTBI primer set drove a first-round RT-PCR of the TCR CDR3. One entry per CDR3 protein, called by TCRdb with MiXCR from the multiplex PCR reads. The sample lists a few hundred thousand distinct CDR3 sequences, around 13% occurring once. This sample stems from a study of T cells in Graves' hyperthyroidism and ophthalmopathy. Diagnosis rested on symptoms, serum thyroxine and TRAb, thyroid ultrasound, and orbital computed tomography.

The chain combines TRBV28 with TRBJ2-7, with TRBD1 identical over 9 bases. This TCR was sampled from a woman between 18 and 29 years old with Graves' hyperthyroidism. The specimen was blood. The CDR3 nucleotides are TGTGCCAGCAGTCTATCGGGACAGGGCTCCTACGAGCAGTACTTC. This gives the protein CASSLSGQGSYEQYF.